Sequencing of this T cell receptor beta chain was carried out in a study of blood T cell repertoires in COVID-19. Overall study context: The cDNA or gDNA used as material had been derived from T cells, B-cell-depleted T cells, or PBMCs.

TCRdb's copy holds only in-frame clones and misses some; the assay was immunoSEQ multiplex PCR. The sample carries under 200,000 clones, around 77% recorded once. This clone appeared once. Trimming took 2 bases from V and 0 from J; bases not matched to a gene: 4. Germline loops: CDR1 SGHDT, CDR2 YYEEEE. This CDR3 has 16 amino acids. Material for sequencing was peripheral blood. The J gene is TRBJ2-7, the V gene TRBV5-6, with 11 bases that match TRBD1. This TCR derives from a man between 65 and 85 years old with active or convalescent COVID-19. CDR3 DNA sequence: TGTGCCAGCAGCTTAGGGGACAGGGGGTACTCCTACGAGCAGTACTTC. It encodes CASSLGDRGYSYEQYF.